The T cell receptor (beta chain) under discussion was sequenced for a study of neurological immune-mediated disorders. This clonotype was detected many times. Time point described: technical triplicate 3. It was by 5'RACE with 10-nucleotide random UMIs that the cDNA was made. A single record per CDR3 protein comes from TCRdb applying MiXCR to the 5' RACE reads. The sample includes tens of thousands of distinct CDR3 sequences, about 16% of them seen just once. The CDR3 length is 12 residues. The V and J ends lost 3 bases and 7 bases respectively, with 13 bases between them. CDR1 is DFQATT, CDR2 SNEGSKA, per germline (reference sequence).

This rearrangement joins TRBV20-1 to TRBJ2-7; D might be TRBD1 (5 bases). The receptor was isolated from a female donor with HTLV-1-associated myelopathy (HAM/TSP). What was sequenced was CD4+ T cells from blood. CDR3 residues: CSASELRTEQYF. CDR3 DNA sequence: TGCAGTGCTAGCGAGTTGAGGACAGAGCAGTACTTC.